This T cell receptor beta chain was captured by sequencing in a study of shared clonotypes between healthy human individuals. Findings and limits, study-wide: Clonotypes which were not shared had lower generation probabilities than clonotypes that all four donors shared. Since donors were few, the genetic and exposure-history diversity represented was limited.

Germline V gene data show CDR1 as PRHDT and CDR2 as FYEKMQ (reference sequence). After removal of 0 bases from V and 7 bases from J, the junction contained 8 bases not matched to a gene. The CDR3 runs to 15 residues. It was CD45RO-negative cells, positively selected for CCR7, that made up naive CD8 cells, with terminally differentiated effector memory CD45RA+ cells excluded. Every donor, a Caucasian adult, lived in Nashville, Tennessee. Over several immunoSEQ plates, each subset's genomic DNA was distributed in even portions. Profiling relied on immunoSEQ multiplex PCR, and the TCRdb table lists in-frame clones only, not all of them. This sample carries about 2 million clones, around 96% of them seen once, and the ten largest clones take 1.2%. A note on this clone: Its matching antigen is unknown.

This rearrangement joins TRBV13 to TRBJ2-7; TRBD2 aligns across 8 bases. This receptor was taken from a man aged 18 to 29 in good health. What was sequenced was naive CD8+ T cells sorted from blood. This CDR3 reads CASSLGPGASGEQYF. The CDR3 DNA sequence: TGTGCCAGCAGCTTAGGCCCGGGGGCTAGCGGGGAGCAGTACTTC.